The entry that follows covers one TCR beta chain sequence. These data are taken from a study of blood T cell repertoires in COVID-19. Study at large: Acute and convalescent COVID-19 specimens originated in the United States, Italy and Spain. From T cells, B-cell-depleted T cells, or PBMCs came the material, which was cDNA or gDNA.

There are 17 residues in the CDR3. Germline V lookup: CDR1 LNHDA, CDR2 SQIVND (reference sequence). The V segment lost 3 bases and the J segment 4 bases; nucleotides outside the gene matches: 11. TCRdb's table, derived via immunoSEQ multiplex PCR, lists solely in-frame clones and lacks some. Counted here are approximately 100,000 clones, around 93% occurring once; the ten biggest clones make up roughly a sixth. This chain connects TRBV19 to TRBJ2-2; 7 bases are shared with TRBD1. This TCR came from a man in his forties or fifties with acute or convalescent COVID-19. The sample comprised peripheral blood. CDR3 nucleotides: TGTGCCAGTAGTATCCCCTACAGGGGAGCGATCACCGGGGAGCTGTTTTTT. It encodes CASSIPYRGAITGELFF.